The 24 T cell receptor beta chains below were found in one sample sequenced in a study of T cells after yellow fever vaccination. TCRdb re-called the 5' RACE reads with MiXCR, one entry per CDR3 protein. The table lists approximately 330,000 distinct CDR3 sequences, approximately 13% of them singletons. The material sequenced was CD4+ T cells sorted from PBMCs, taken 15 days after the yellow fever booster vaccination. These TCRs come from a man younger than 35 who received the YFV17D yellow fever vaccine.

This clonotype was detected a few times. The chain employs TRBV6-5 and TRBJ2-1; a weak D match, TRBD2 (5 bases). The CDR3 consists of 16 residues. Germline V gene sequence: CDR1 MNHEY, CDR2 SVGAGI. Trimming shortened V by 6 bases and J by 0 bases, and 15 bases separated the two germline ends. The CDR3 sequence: CASRKRTVSSYNEQFF. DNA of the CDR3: TGTGCCAGCAGAAAGAGGACTGTTAGCTCCTACAATGAGCAGTTCTTC.

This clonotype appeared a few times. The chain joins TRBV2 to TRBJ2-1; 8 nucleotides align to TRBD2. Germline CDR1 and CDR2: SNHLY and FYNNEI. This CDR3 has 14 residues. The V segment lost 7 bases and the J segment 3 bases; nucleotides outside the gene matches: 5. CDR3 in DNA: TGTGCCAGCACGGGTAGCGGGATCTACAATGAGCAGTTCTTC. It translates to CASTGSGIYNEQFF.

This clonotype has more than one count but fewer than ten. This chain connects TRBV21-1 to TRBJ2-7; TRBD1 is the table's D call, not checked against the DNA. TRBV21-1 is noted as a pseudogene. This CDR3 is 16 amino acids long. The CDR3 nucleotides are TGTGCCAGCAGCAAAGCCGAGACAGGAGCAAGCTACGAGCAGTACGTC. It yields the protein CASSKAETGASYEQYV.

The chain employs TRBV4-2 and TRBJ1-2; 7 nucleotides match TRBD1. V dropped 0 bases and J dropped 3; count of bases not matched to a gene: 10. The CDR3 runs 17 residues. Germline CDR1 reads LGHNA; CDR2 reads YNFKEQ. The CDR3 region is CASSQEPRQGWDYGYTF. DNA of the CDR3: TGTGCCAGCAGCCAAGAACCGCGACAGGGTTGGGACTATGGCTACACCTTC.

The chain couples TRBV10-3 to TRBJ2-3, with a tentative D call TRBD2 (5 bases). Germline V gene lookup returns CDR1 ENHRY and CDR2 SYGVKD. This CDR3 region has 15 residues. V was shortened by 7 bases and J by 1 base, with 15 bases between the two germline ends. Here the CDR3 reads CAIKKSGGRTDTQYF. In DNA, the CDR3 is TGTGCCATCAAAAAAAGCGGCGGGCGCACAGATACGCAGTATTTT.

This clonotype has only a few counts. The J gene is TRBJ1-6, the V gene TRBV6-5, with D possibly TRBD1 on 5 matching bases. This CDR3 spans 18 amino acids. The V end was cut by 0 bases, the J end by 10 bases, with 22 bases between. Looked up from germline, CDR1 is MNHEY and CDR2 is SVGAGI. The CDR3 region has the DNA TGTGCCAGCAGTTACTCGAAAGCCGTCGGGGCCCACAAGTCACCCCTCCACTTT. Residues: CASSYSKAVGAHKSPLHF.

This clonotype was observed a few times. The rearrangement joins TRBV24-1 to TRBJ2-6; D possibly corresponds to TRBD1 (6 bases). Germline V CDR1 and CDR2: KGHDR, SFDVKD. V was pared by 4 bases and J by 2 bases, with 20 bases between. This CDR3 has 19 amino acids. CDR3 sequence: CATSDLGPSWDTGANVLTF. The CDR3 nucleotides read TGTGCCACCAGTGACCTCGGGCCTTCCTGGGACACTGGGGCCAACGTCCTGACTTTC.

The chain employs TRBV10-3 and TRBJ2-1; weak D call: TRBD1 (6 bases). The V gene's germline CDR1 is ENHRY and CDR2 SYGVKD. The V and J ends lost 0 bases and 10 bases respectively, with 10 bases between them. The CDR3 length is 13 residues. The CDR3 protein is CAISESQGHEQFF. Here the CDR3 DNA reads TGTGCCATCAGTGAGTCACAGGGCCACGAGCAGTTCTTC.

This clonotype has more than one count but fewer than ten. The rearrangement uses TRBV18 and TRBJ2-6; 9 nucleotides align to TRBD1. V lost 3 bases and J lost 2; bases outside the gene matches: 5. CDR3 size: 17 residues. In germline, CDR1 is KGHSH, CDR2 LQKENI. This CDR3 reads CASSPGQGKAGANVLTF. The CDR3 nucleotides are TGTGCCAGCTCACCGGGACAGGGAAAGGCTGGGGCCAACGTCCTGACTTTC.

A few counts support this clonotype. The CDR3 is CASLGGGRGHNEQFF. CDR3 DNA sequence: TGTGCCAGCCTTGGGGGGGGCAGGGGGCACAATGAGCAGTTCTTC. This chain uses TRBV28 with TRBJ2-1; TRBD1 might be the D (8 bases). The CDR3 spans 15 residues. V lost 8 bases and J lost 5, with 19 bases in between. CDR1 MDHEN and CDR2 SYDVKM come from the germline V gene.

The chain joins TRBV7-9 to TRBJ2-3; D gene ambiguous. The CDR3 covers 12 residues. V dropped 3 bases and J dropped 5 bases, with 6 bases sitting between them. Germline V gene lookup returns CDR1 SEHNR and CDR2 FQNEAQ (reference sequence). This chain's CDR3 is CASSFSEDTQYF. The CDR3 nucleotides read TGTGCCAGCAGCTTTTCTGAAGATACGCAGTATTTT.

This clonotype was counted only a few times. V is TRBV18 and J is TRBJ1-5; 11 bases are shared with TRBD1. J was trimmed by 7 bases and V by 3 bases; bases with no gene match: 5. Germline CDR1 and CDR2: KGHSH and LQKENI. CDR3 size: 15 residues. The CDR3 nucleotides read TGTGCCAGCTCACCCCAACGGACAGGGGGCCAGCCCCAGCATTTT. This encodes CASSPQRTGGQPQHF.

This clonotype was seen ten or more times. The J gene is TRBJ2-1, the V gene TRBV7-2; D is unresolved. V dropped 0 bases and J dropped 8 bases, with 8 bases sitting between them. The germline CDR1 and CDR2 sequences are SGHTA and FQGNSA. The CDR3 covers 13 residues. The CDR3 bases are TGTGCCAGCAGCTTAGCGCTTCTTTATGAGCAGTTCTTC. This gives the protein CASSLALLYEQFF.

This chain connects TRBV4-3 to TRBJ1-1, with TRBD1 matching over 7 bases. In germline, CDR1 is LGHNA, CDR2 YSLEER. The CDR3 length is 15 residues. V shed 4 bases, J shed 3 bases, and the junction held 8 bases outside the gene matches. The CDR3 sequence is CASSRDRAWDTEAFF. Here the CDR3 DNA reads TGCGCCAGCAGCCGCGACAGGGCCTGGGACACTGAAGCTTTCTTT.

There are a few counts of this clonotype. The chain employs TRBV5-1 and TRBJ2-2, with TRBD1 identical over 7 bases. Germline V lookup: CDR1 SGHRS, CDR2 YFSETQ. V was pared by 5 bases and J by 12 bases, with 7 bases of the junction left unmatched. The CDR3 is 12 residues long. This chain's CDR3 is CASSFDRDKLFF. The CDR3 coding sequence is TGCGCCAGCAGTTTTGACAGGGACAAGCTGTTTTTT.

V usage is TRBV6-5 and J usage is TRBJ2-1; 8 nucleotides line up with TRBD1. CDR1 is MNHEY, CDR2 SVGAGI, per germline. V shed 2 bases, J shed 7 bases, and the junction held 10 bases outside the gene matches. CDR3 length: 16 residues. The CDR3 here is CASSYLRGQGGNEQFF. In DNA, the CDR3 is TGTGCCAGCAGTTACCTGAGAGGACAGGGCGGGAATGAGCAGTTCTTC.

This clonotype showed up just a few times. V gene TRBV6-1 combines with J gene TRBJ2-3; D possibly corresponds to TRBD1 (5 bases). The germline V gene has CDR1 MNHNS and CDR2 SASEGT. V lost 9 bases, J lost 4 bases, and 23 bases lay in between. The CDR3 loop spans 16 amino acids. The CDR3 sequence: CASVRVTPRIADTQYF. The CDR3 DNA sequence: TGTGCCAGTGTCAGGGTTACCCCCCGTATCGCAGATACGCAGTATTTT.

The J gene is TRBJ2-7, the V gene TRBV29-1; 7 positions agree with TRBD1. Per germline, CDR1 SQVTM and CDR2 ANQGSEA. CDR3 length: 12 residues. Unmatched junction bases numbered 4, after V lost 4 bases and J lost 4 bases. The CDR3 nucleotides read TGCAGCGTTGGGGACAGTCCGTACGAGCAGTACGTC. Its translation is CSVGDSPYEQYV.

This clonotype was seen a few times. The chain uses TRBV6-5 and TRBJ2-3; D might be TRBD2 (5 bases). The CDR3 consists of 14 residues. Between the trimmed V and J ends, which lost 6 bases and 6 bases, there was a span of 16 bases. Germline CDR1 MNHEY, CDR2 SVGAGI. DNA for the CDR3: TGTGCCAGCAGGAGTCGGTCCTCGGGGGATACGCAGTATTTT. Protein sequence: CASRSRSSGDTQYF.

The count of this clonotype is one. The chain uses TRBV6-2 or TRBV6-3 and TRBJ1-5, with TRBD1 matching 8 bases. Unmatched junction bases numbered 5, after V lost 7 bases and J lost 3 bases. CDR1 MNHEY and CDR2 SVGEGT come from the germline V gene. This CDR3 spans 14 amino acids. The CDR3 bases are TGTGCCAGCAACACGGGACAGGACAATCAGCCCCAGCATTTT. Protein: CASNTGQDNQPQHF.

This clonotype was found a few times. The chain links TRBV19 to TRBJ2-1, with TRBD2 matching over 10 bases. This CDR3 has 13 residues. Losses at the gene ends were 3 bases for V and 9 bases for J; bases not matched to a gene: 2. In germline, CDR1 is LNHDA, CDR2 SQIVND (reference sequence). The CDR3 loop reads CASSITSGTEQFF. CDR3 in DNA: TGTGCCAGTAGTATTACTAGCGGGACTGAGCAGTTCTTC.

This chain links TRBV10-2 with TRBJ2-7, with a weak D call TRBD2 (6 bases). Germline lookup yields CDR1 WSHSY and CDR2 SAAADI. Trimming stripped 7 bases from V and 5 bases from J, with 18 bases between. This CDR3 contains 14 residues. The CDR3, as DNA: TGCGCCAGCACCGAAGAGGAGGGTTTCAACGAGCAGTACTTC. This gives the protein CASTEEEGFNEQYF.

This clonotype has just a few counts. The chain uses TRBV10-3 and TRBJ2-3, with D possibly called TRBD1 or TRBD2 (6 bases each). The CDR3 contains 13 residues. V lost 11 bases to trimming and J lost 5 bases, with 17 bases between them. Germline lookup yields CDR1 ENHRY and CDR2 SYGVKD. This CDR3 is CAVFGGRGDTQYF. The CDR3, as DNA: TGTGCCGTTTTCGGGGGCAGGGGAGATACGCAGTATTTT.

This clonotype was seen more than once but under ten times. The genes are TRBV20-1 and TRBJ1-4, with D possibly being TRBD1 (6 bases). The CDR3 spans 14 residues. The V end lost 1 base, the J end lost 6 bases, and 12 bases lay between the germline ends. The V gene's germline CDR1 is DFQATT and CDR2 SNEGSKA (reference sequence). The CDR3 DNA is TGCAGTGCTAGAGTTCAGGGGAGCGATGAAAAACTGTTTTTT. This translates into CSARVQGSDEKLFF.